The T cell receptor (beta chain) under discussion was sequenced for a study of T-cell reconstitution after alpha-beta-depleted transplantation in children. In its sample, this clonotype was seen many times. The antigen remains unidentified. Construction of the TCRbeta library involved unique molecular identifiers. TCRdb re-derived calls from the PCR reads in MiXCR, one entry per CDR3 protein. This table has 250,000 to 300,000 distinct CDR3 sequences, around 7.1% appearing once. V gave up 2 bases and J gave up 2 bases, with 6 bases separating them. Germline lookup yields CDR1 SEHNR and CDR2 FQNEAQ (reference sequence). The CDR3 spans 13 residues. Regarding the study as a whole: A year post-transplant, T-cell counts and diversity derived mostly from newly produced T cells.

The chain joins TRBV7-9 to TRBJ2-5; no definite D call. The material sequenced was peripheral blood, taken 360 days after TCRalphabeta/CD19-depleted stem cell transplant. The receptor was isolated from a female patient aged 2-9 years who had a stem cell transplant for Fanconi anemia, so the T cells may come from the graft donor. The CDR3 nucleotides are TGTGCCAGCAGCTTAAGTCCTCAAGAGACCCAGTACTTC. Translating gives CASSLSPQETQYF. Full variable domain (remainder filled in from reference TRBV7-9 and TRBJ2-5): DTGVSQNPRHKITKRGQNVTFRCDPISEHNRLYWYRQTLGQGPEFLTYFQNEAQLEKSRLLSDRFSAERPKGSFSTLEIQRTEQGDSAMYLCASSLSPQETQYFGPGTRLLVL.